This TCR beta chain was observed in a study of blood T cell repertoires in COVID-19. Study details: Both acute and convalescent COVID-19 samples were obtained from the United States, Italy and Spain. T cells, B-cell-depleted T cells, or PBMCs supplied cDNA or gDNA.

The germline V gene has CDR1 SGHRS and CDR2 YFSETQ. The CDR3 loop spans 13 amino acids. Between the trimmed V and J ends, which lost 2 bases and 4 bases, there was a span of 9 bases. Using immunoSEQ multiplex PCR, the repertoire was profiled, and TCRdb retains in-frame clones only, with some absent. The profile shows 150,000 to 200,000 clones, 88% of them singletons. Participants were placed into cohorts based on the clinical history they reported. The chain recombines TRBV5-1 with TRBJ1-1, with a possible D match to TRBD1 (6 bases). The sample taken for sequencing was PBMCs or T cells enriched from blood (not recorded which). The clonotype was recovered from a woman between 18 and 29 years old who had recovered from COVID-19. CDR3 protein: CASSFQGSTEAFF. CDR3 DNA: TGCGCCAGCAGCTTTCAGGGGAGCACTGAAGCTTTCTTT.